This T cell receptor (beta chain) was recorded in a study of blood T cell repertoires in COVID-19. The protocol was immunoSEQ multiplex PCR, while the TCRdb copy is restricted to in-frame clones and leaves out a portion. This table holds 150,000 to 200,000 clones, around 87% found once. Participants were aged roughly 18 to 90 years from around 24 US areas. This TCR was recovered from a woman in her fifties or sixties who had recovered from COVID-19. Material: PBMCs or T cells enriched from blood (not recorded which).

Written as DNA, the CDR3 is TGCGCCAGCAGCTTGGAAACTAGCGGGGGTTTCGAAGATACGCAGTATTTT. Protein sequence: CASSLETSGGFEDTQYF. The rearrangement links TRBV5-1 to TRBJ2-3; 11 bases line up with TRBD2. CDR1 is SGHRS and CDR2 is YFSETQ in the germline V gene. J was trimmed by 5 bases and V by 0 bases; bases with no gene match: 8. This CDR3 spans 17 amino acids.